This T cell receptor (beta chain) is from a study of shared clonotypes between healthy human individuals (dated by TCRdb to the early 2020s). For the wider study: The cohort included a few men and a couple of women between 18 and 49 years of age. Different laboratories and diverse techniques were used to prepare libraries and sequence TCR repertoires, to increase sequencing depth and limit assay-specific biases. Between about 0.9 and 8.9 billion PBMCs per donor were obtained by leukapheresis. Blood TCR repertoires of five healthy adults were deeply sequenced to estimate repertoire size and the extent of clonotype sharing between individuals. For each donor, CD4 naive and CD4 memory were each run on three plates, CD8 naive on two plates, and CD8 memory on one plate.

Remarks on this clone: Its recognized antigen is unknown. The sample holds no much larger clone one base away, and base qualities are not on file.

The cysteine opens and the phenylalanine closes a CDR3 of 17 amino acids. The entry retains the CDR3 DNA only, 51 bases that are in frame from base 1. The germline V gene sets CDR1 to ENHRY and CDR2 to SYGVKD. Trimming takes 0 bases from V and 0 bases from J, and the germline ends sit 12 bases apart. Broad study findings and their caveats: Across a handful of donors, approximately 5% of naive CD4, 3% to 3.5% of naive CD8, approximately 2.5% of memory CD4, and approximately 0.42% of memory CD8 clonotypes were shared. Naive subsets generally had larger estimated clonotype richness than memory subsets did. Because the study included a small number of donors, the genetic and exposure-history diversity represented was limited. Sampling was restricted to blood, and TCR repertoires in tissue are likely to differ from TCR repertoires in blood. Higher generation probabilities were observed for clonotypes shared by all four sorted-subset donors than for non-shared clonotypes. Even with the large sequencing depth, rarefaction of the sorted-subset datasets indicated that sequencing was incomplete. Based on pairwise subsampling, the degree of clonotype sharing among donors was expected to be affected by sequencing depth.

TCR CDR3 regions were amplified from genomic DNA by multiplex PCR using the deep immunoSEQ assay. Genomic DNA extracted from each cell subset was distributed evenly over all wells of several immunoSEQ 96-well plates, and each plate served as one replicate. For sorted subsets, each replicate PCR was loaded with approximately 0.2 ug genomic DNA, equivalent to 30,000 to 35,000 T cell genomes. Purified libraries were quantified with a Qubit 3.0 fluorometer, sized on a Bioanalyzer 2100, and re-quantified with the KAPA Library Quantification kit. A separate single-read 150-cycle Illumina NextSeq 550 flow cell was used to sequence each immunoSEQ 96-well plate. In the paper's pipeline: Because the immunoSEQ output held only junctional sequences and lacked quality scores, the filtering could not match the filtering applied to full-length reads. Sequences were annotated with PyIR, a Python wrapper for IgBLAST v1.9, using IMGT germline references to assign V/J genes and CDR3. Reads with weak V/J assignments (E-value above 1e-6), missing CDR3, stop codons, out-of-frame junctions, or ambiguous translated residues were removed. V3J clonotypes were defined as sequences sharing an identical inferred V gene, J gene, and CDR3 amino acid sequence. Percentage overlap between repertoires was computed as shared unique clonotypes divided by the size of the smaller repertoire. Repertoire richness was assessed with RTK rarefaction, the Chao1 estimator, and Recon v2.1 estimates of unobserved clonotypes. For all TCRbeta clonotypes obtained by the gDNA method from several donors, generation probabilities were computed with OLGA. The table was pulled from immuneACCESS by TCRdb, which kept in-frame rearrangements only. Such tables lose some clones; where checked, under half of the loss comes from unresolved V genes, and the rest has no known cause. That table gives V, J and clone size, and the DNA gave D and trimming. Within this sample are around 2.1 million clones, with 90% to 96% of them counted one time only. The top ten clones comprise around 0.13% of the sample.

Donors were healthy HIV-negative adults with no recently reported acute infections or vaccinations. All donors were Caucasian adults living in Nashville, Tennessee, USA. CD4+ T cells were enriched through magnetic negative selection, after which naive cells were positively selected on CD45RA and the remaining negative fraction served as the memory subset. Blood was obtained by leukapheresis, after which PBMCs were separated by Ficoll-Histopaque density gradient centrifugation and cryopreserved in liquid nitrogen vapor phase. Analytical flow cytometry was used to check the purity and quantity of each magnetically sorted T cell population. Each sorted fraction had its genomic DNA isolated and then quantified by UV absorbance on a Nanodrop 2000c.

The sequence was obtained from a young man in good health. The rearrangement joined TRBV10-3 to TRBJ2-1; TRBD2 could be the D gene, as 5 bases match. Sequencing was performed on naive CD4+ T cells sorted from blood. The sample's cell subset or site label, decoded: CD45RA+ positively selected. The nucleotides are TGTGCCATCAGTGAGTCGAGTGGAGGCCCCTCCTACAATGAGCAGTTCTTC. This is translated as CAISESSGGPSYNEQFF.